Shown below are 25 T cell receptor beta chains from a single sample sequenced in a study of response to subunit inactivated influenza vaccine. TCRdb itself ran the RT-PCR reads through MiXCR, one entry per CDR3 protein. The sample holds some 600,000 distinct CDR3 sequences, about 14% seen once. This sample comprised PBMCs from blood, obtained around 14 days before vaccination. The receptors here all came from a man aged 50 to 59 who received an inactivated influenza vaccine.

This clonotype was seen a few times. The chain joins TRBV15 to TRBJ1-1; D may be TRBD1 (5 bases). The V gene's germline CDR1 is LNHNV and CDR2 YYDKDF (reference sequence). Trimming took 0 bases from V and 0 from J, leaving 8 bases between them. The CDR3 extends over 15 amino acids. CDR3: CATSREGRVNTEAFF. The CDR3, as DNA: TGTGCCACCAGCAGAGAAGGCAGGGTGAACACTGAAGCTTTCTTT.

J is TRBJ2-7 and V is TRBV27; TRBD1 is a possible D gene (6 bases). CDR1 is MNHEY, CDR2 SMNVEV, per germline (reference sequence). The CDR3 contains 14 residues. V dropped 4 bases and J dropped 0 bases, with 10 bases sitting between them. The CDR3 DNA is TGTGCCAGCAGTTCGTCAGGGGACTCCTACGAGCAGTACTTC. This encodes CASSSSGDSYEQYF.

This clonotype was seen more than once but under ten times. The chain combines TRBV5-1 with TRBJ2-7, with TRBD2 matching over 8 bases. V dropped 0 bases and J dropped 2; count of bases not matched to a gene: 4. CDR1 is SGHRS, CDR2 YFSETQ, per germline. This CDR3 region has 15 residues. Here the CDR3 reads CASSLAGTRPYEQYF. For the CDR3, the DNA is TGCGCCAGCAGCTTGGCCGGGACTAGGCCCTACGAGCAGTACTTC.

This clonotype has a handful of counts. The gene calls are TRBV20-1 and TRBJ2-5; D is undetermined. Germline V gene lookup returns CDR1 DFQATT and CDR2 SNEGSKA (reference sequence). V was shortened by 5 bases and J by 2 bases, with 9 bases between the two germline ends. The CDR3 runs to 12 residues. The CDR3 bases are TGCAGTGCTCAACCTCCACAAGAGACCCAGTACTTC. As protein: CSAQPPQETQYF.

This clonotype has just a few counts. The CDR3 region is CASSLIRDRGPAGAGTDTQYF. CDR3 sequence (DNA): TGTGCCAGCAGCTTAATCCGGGACAGGGGGCCTGCGGGAGCGGGCACAGATACGCAGTATTTT. This sequence joins TRBV7-3 and TRBJ2-3, with 12 nucleotides matching TRBD1. The trim removed 1 base at V and 1 base at J, leaving 15 bases unmatched. The CDR3 spans 21 residues. Germline V gene sequence: CDR1 SGHTA, CDR2 FQGTGA.

Only a few counts were recorded for this clonotype. The chain links TRBV12-3 or TRBV12-4 to TRBJ1-1; D may be TRBD1 (5 bases). Between the trimmed V and J ends, which lost 11 bases and 6 bases, there was a span of 16 bases. The CDR3 spans 12 residues. The CDR3 sequence: CAVKAQAPEAFF. In DNA, the CDR3 is TGTGCCGTCAAAGCACAGGCGCCTGAAGCTTTCTTT.

This clonotype was counted a few times. The rearrangement uses TRBV4-2 and TRBJ2-6; maybe TRBD2 (5 bases). Looked up from germline, CDR1 is LGHNA and CDR2 is YNFKEQ. Trimming took off 3 bases at V and 2 bases at J, with 14 bases between the two ends. The CDR3 extends over 17 amino acids. CDR3 bases: TGTGCCAGCAGCCACACGCTGAGGGTTACTGGGGCCAACGTCCTGACTTTC. Its translation is CASSHTLRVTGANVLTF.

This clonotype was counted only a few times. The chain has TRBV3-1 and TRBJ2-3; D not certain. The CDR3 length is 13 residues. Germline loops: CDR1 LGHDT, CDR2 YNNKEL (reference sequence). The germline V and J ends were trimmed by 2 bases and 5 bases, with 8 bases remaining between them. The CDR3 DNA sequence: TGTGCCAGCAGCCAACAACGCAGAGATACGCAGTATTTT. Amino acids: CASSQQRRDTQYF.

The chain employs TRBV9 and TRBJ2-5, with D possibly called TRBD1 or TRBD2 (7 bases each). The length of the CDR3 is 15 residues. Trimming stripped 0 bases from V and 7 bases from J, with 16 bases between. CDR1 and CDR2 from the germline V gene are SGDLS and YYNGEE. The CDR3 DNA follows: TGTGCCAGCAGCGTAGAGTCAGGCAGGGGGGGGACCCAGTACTTC. This codes for CASSVESGRGGTQYF.

This clonotype was counted ten times or more. The V gene is TRBV2, the J gene TRBJ2-7, with no clear D. This CDR3 region has 12 residues. Deletions cut 8 bases from V and 0 bases from J, with 8 bases between. CDR1 and CDR2 (germline): SNHLY, FYNNEI. The CDR3 DNA reads TGTGCCAGCTCTGATTACTCCTACGAGCAGTACTTC. Translating gives CASSDYSYEQYF. Supplemented by reference TRBV2 and TRBJ2-7, the full variable domain reads EPEVTQTPSHQVTQMGQEVILRCVPISNHLYFYWYRQILGQKVEFLVSFYNNEISEKSEIFDDQFSVERPDGSNFTLKIRSTKLEDSAMYFCASSDYSYEQYFGPGTRLTVT.

This clonotype has a handful of counts. J is TRBJ2-7 and V is TRBV20-1; D not resolved. CDR3 size: 12 residues. V lost 6 bases, J lost 5 bases, and 14 bases lay in between. CDR1 and CDR2 (germline): DFQATT, SNEGSKA (reference sequence). CDR3: CSAYAGPNEQYF. CDR3 bases: TGCAGTGCCTACGCCGGGCCTAACGAGCAGTACTTC.

The chain uses TRBV28 and TRBJ1-2, with D possibly matching TRBD1 (6 bases). Germline V gene lookup returns CDR1 MDHEN and CDR2 SYDVKM. Trimming cost V 6 bases and J 6 bases, with 17 bases left between them. This CDR3 is built from 14 residues. CDR3 sequence reads: CASSLLGGLDGYTF. CDR3 sequence (DNA): TGTGCCAGCAGCCTACTAGGGGGACTCGATGGCTACACCTTC.

This clonotype was counted a few times. The rearrangement uses TRBV7-9 and TRBJ2-2; weak D call: TRBD1 (6 bases). The CDR3 has 15 amino acids. V was pared by 7 bases and J by 5 bases, with 17 bases between. Looked up from germline, CDR1 is SEHNR and CDR2 is FQNEAQ (reference sequence). The CDR3 loop reads CASIPRRTDTGELFF. The DNA for the CDR3 is TGTGCCAGCATCCCGCGTAGGACAGATACCGGGGAGCTGTTTTTT.

In this sample, this clonotype turned up a few times. This rearrangement joins TRBV5-1 to TRBJ2-6; TRBD1 matches 7 bases. This CDR3 contains 17 residues. The junction had 6 bases not matched to a gene; V was cut back by 3 bases and J by 0 bases. In germline, CDR1 is SGHRS, CDR2 YFSETQ. CDR3 sequence reads: CASSSGTEPSGANVLTF. The CDR3 DNA sequence: TGCGCCAGCAGCTCCGGGACAGAGCCCTCTGGGGCCAACGTCCTGACTTTC.

The chain has TRBV11-1 and TRBJ2-1; 14 bases are a match to TRBD2. The CDR3 runs 17 residues. Trimming removed 4 bases from V and 4 bases from J; junction bases left unmatched: 6. The V gene's germline CDR1 is SGHAT and CDR2 FQDESV (reference sequence). The CDR3 spells CASSSTSGRASYNEQFF. The CDR3 DNA is TGTGCCAGCAGCTCGACTAGCGGGAGGGCTAGTTACAATGAGCAGTTCTTC.

This chain uses TRBV7-9 with TRBJ2-5; the D gene is possibly TRBD1 (5 bases). Trimming shortened V by 6 bases and J by 5 bases, and 13 bases separated the two germline ends. Germline CDR1 reads SEHNR; CDR2 reads FQNEAQ (reference sequence). The CDR3 runs 13 residues. The CDR3: CASRPGLSETQYF. The DNA for the CDR3 is TGTGCCAGCAGACCAGGGCTGTCGGAGACCCAGTACTTC.

This clonotype was seen a handful of times. CDR3 protein: CASSQGSQVGTKNIQYF. CDR3 nucleotides: TGCGCCAGCAGCCAAGGGAGTCAGGTGGGGACCAAAAACATTCAGTACTTC. This chain connects TRBV4-1 to TRBJ2-4; D is unclear. Trimming removed 1 base at V and 2 bases at J, with 15 bases between. Germline CDR1 MGHRA, CDR2 YSYEKL. CDR3 length: 17 amino acids.

The chain joins TRBV29-1 to TRBJ2-5; weak D call: TRBD1 (5 bases). V was clipped by 0 bases and J by 0 bases, with 14 bases between them. CDR3 length equals 16 residues. Germline V lookup: CDR1 SQVTM, CDR2 ANQGSEA. The CDR3 is CSVEDLQGPYQETQYF. The CDR3 bases are TGCAGCGTTGAAGATCTTCAGGGCCCCTACCAAGAGACCCAGTACTTC.

This clonotype was seen ten or more times. The chain couples TRBV7-2 to TRBJ2-7; D is unclear. CDR1 is SGHTA, CDR2 FQGNSA, per germline. V was cut by 4 bases and J by 3 bases, with 7 bases left in between. This CDR3 is 12 amino acids long. The DNA for the CDR3 is TGTGCCAGCAGCTCAGACATCTACGAGCAGTACTTC. Translated, it gives CASSSDIYEQYF.

This clonotype has only a few counts. This chain uses TRBV12-3 or TRBV12-4 with TRBJ1-5; D is uncertain. Trimming pared 6 bases from V and 3 bases from J, leaving 9 bases between. This CDR3 has 13 residues. CDR3 sequence reads: CASRPGLNQPQHF. The CDR3 DNA reads TGTGCCAGCAGACCGGGCCTCAATCAGCCCCAGCATTTT.

The table lists this clonotype with a few counts. The rearrangement links TRBV19 to TRBJ2-5, with D tentatively TRBD2 (6 bases). Per germline, CDR1 LNHDA and CDR2 SQIVND (reference sequence). Between the trimmed V and J ends, which lost 6 bases and 7 bases, there was a span of 15 bases. This CDR3 region has 13 residues. As DNA, the CDR3 is TGTGCCAGTAGCGACATCCCGCGGGGGACCCAGTACTTC. Translated, it gives CASSDIPRGTQYF.

The chain has TRBV9 and TRBJ2-5; TRBD1 matches 8 bases. Germline-derived CDR1 and CDR2 are SGDLS and YYNGEE. V trimming: 3 bases; J trimming: 3 bases; junction bases outside the gene matches: 7. This CDR3 spans 15 amino acids. The CDR3 DNA reads as TGTGCCAGCAGCGATTGGGCAGGGGGCGAAGAGACCCAGTACTTC. This encodes CASSDWAGGEETQYF. Together with reference TRBV9 and TRBJ2-5, the CDR3 gives the full variable domain: DSGVTQTPKHLITATGQRVTLRCSPRSGDLSVYWYQQSLDQGLQFLIQYYNGEERAKGNILERFSAQQFPDLHSELNLSSLELGDSALYFCASSDWAGGEETQYFGPGTRLLVL.

There are a few counts of this clonotype. The genes are TRBV11-1 and TRBJ2-7; D uncertain. Looked up from germline, CDR1 is SGHAT and CDR2 is FQDESV (reference sequence). V was clipped by 4 bases and J by 0 bases, with 16 bases between them. The CDR3 runs to 16 residues. This chain's CDR3 is CASSYLRSVNSYEQYF. The CDR3 nucleotides are TGTGCCAGCAGCTATCTCAGATCCGTTAACTCCTACGAGCAGTACTTC. Full variable domain (remainder filled in from reference TRBV11-1 and TRBJ2-7): EAEVAQSPRYKITEKSQAVAFWCDPISGHATLYWYRQILGQGPELLVQFQDESVVDDSQLPKDRFSAERLKGVDSTLKIQPAELGDSAMYLCASSYLRSVNSYEQYFGPGTRLTVT.

The chain joins TRBV5-1 to TRBJ2-3; D perhaps matches TRBD1 (6 bases). In germline, CDR1 is SGHRS, CDR2 YFSETQ. Trimming cost V 3 bases and J 2 bases, with 13 bases left between them. The CDR3 loop spans 15 amino acids. CDR3 in DNA: TGCGCCAGCAGCTCCCTGGGGGCAGACACAGATACGCAGTATTTT. Its translation: CASSSLGADTDTQYF.

V and J are TRBV29-1 and TRBJ2-4, with D possibly being TRBD1 (5 bases). There are 14 residues in the CDR3. CDR1 SQVTM and CDR2 ANQGSEA come from the germline V gene. V lost 4 bases and J 0 bases, leaving 10 bases between the germline ends. As DNA, the CDR3 is TGCAGCGTTGGTGCAAGGGGAGCCAAAAACATTCAGTACTTC. It translates to CSVGARGAKNIQYF.